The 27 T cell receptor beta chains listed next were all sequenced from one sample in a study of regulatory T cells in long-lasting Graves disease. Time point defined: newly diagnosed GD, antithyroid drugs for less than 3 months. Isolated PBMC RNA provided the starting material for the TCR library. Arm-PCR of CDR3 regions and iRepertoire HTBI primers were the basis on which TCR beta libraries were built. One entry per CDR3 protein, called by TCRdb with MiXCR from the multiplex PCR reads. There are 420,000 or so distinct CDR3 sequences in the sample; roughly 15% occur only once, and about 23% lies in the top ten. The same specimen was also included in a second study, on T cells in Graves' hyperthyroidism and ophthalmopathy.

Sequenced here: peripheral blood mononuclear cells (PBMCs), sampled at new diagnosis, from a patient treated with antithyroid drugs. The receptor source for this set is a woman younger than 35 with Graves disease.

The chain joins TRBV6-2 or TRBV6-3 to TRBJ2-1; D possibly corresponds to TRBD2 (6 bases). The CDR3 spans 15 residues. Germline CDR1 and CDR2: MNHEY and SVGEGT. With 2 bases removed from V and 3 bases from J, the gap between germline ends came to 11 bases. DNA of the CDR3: TGTGCCAGCAGTTACGGGGCGGGAAACTACAATGAGCAGTTCTTC. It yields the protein CASSYGAGNYNEQFF.

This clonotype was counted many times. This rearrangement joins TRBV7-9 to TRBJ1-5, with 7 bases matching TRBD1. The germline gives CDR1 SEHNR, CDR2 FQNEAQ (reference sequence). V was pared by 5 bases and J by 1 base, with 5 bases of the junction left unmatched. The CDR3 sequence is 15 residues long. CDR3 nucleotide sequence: TGTGCCAGCAGCCAAGGACAGGCCAGCAATCAGCCCCAGCATTTT. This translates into CASSQGQASNQPQHF.

CDR3 bases: TGCGCCAGCAGCTCGTCTGGTAACTTGCAGTTCTTC. As protein: CASSSSGNLQFF. The gene calls are TRBV5-1 and TRBJ2-1; D is ambiguous. V gave up 3 bases and J gave up 12 bases, with 13 bases separating them. The CDR3 contains 12 residues. CDR1 is SGHRS, CDR2 YFSETQ, per germline.

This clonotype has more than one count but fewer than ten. The CDR3 spells CATRDRVYNEQFF. CDR3 bases: TGTGCCACCCGGGACAGGGTCTACAATGAGCAGTTCTTC. The V gene is TRBV6-1, the J gene TRBJ2-1, with TRBD1 matching 9 bases. The CDR3 runs 13 residues. V lost 10 bases, J lost 3 bases, and 4 bases stayed unmatched. Germline CDR1 and CDR2: MNHNS and SASEGT.

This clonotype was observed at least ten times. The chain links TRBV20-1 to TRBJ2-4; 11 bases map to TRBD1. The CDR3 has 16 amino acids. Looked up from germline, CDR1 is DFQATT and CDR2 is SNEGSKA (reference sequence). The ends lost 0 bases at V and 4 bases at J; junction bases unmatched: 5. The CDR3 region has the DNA TGCAGTGCTAGAGATGAGGACAGGGGGCCAAAAAACATTCAGTACTTC. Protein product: CSARDEDRGPKNIQYF.

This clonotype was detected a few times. The CDR3 DNA reads as TGTGCCAGCAGCTTAGCGAGTGGCCAAATCGGGGAGCTGTTTTTT. Its protein product is CASSLASGQIGELFF. This rearrangement joins TRBV7-2 to TRBJ2-2; D is unresolved. The CDR3 runs to 15 residues. V lost 0 bases, J lost 7 bases, and 12 bases lay in between. Germline values: CDR1 SGHTA, CDR2 FQGNSA.

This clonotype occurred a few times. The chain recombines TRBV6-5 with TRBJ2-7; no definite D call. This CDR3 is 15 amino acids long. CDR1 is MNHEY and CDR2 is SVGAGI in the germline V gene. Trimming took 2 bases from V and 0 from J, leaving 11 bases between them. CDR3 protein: CASSYGAGISYEQYF. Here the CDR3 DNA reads TGTGCCAGCAGTTACGGCGCCGGAATCTCCTACGAGCAGTACTTC.

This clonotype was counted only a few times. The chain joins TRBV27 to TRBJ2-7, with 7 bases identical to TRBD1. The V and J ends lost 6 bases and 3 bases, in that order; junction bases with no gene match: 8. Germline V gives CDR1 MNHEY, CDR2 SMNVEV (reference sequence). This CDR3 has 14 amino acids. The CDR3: CASRPRDSRYEQYF. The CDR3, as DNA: TGTGCCAGCAGGCCTCGGGACAGCCGCTACGAGCAGTACTTC.

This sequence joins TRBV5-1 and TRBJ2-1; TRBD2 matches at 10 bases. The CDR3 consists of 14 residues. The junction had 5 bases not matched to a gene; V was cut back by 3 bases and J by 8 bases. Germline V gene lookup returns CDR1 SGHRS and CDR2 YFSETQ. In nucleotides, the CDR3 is TGCGCCAGCAGCTATGGAGCGGGGGGGGATGAGCAGTTCTTC. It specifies CASSYGAGGDEQFF.

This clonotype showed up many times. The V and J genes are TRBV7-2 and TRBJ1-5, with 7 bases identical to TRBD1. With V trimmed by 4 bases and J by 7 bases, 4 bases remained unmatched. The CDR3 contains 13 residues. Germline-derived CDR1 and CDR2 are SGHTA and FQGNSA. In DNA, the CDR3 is TGTGCCAGCAGCTCACAGGGGAACCAGCCCCAGCATTTT. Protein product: CASSSQGNQPQHF.

DNA for the CDR3: TGCGCCAGCAGCTTAGGATTTTCACCGCCGGTGGAGACCCAGTACTTC. Translation: CASSLGFSPPVETQYF. The V gene is TRBV5-1, the J gene TRBJ2-5; D not certain. CDR1 SGHRS and CDR2 YFSETQ come from the germline V gene. The ends were cut back, 2 bases at V and 5 bases at J, with 19 bases in the middle. The CDR3 totals 16 residues. The whole variable domain, remainder taken from reference TRBV5-1 and TRBJ2-5, is KAGVTQTPRYLIKTRGQQVTLSCSPISGHRSVSWYQQTPGQGLQFLFEYFSETQRNKGNFPGRFSGRQFSNSRSEMNVSTLELGDSALYLCASSLGFSPPVETQYFGPGTRLLVL.

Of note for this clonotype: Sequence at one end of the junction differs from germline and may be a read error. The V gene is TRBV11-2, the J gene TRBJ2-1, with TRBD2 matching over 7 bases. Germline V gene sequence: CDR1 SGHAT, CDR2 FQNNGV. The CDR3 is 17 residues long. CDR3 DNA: TGTGCTAGCAGCAAAGTCGGCGGGAGAAGGCTCGGGGATGAGCAGTTCTTC. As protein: CASSKVGGRRLGDEQFF.

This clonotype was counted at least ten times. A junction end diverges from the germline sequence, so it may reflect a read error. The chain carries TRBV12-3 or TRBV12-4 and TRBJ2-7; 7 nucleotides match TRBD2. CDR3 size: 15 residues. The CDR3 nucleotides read TGTGCCAGCAGTTTATTTGGACTAGTTTCCTCCGAGCAGTACTTC. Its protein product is CASSLFGLVSSEQYF.

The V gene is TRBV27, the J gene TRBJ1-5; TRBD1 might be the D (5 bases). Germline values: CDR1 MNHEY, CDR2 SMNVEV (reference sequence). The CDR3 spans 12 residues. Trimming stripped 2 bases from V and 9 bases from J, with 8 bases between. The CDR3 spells CASSLAGRPQHF. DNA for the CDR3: TGTGCCAGCAGTTTAGCAGGGCGGCCCCAGCATTTT.

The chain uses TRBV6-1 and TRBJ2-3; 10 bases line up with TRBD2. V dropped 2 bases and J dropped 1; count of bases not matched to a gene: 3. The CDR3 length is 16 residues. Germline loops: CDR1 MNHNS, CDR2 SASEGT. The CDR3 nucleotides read TGTGCCAGCAGTGAATATGGGACTAGCGGCACAGATACGCAGTATTTT. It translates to CASSEYGTSGTDTQYF.

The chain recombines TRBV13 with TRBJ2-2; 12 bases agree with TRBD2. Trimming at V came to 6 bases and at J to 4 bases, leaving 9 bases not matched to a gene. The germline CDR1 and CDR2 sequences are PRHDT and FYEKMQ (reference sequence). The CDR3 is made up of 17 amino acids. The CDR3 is CASRNPPLAGGTGELFF. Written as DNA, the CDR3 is TGTGCCAGCAGGAATCCTCCACTAGCGGGAGGCACCGGGGAGCTGTTTTTT. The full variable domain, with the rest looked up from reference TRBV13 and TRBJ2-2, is AAGVIQSPRHLIKEKRETATLKCYPIPRHDTVYWYQQGPGQDPQFLISFYEKMQSDKGSIPDRFSAQQFSDYHSELNMSSLELGDSALYFCASRNPPLAGGTGELFFGEGSRLTVL.

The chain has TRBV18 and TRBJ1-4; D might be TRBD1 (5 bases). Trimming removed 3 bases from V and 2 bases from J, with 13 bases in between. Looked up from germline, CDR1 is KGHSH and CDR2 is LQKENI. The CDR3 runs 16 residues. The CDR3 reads CASSPLREWTNEKLFF. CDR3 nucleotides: TGTGCCAGCTCACCGCTCAGGGAGTGGACTAATGAAAAACTGTTTTTT. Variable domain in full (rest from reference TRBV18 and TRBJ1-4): NAGVMQNPRHLVRRRGQEARLRCSPMKGHSHVYWYRQLPEEGLKFMVYLQKENIIDESGMPKERFSAEFPKEGPSILRIQQVVRGDSAAYFCASSPLREWTNEKLFFGSGTQLSVL.

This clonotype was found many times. CDR3 nucleotide sequence: TGTGCCAGCTGGACCTCGGGGGTATACGAGCAGTACTTC. The encoded protein is CASWTSGVYEQYF. V and J are TRBV28 and TRBJ2-7; tentatively, D is TRBD2 (6 bases). Per the germline V gene, CDR1 is MDHEN and CDR2 is SYDVKM. The V end lost 8 bases, the J end lost 4 bases, and 15 bases lay between the germline ends. The CDR3 consists of 13 residues.

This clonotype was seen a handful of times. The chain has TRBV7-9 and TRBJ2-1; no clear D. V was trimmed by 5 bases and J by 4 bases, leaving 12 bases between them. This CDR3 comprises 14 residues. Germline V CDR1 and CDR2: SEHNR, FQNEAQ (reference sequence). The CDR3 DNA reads TGTGCCAGCAGCCCCTCCGGGTTTTACAATGAGCAGTTCTTC. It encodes CASSPSGFYNEQFF.

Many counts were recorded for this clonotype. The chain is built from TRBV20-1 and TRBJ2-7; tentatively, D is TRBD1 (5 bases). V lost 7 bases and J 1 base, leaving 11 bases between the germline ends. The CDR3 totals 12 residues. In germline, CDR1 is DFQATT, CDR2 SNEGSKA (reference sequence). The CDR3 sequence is CSVQTVSYEQYF. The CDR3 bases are TGCAGTGTTCAGACAGTTTCCTACGAGCAGTACTTC.

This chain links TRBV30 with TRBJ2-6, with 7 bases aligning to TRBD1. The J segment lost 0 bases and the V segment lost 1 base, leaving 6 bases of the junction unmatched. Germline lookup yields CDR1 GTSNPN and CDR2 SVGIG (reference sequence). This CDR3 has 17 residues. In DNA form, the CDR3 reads TGTGCCTGGAGTGGAGGGGACAGTAGCTCTGGGGCCAACGTCCTGACTTTC. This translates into CAWSGGDSSSGANVLTF.

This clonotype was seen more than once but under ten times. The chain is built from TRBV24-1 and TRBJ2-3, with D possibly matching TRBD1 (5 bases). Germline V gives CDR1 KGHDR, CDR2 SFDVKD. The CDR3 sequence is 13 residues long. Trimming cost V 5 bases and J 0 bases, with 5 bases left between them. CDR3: CATSAGSTDTQYF. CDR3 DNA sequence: TGTGCCACCAGTGCAGGGAGCACAGATACGCAGTATTTT.

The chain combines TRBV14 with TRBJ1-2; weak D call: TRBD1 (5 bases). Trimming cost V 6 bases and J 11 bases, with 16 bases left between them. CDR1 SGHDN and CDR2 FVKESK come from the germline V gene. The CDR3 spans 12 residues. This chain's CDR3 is CASRGVHGRYTF. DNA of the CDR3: TGTGCCAGCAGGGGGGTACACGGGCGGTACACCTTC.

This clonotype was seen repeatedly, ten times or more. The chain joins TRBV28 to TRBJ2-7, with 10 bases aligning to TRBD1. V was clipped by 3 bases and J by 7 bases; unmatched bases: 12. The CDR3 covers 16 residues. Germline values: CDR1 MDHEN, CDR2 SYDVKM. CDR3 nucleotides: TGTGCCAGCAGTTTCCCGACAGGGGGCGCTGGTATGGAGCAGTACTTC. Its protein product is CASSFPTGGAGMEQYF.

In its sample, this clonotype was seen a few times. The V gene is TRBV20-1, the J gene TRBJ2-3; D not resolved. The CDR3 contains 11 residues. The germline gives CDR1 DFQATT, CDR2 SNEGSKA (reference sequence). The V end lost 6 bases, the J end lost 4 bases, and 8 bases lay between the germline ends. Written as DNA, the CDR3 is TGCAGTGCCCTCTCCTCAGATACGCAGTATTTT. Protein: CSALSSDTQYF.

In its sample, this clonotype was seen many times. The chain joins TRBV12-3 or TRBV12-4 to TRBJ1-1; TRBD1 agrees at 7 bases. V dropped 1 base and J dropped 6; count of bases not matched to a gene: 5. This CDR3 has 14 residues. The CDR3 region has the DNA TGTGCCAGCAGTTTAGAGACAGGGCGTCCTGAAGCTTTCTTT. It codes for CASSLETGRPEAFF.

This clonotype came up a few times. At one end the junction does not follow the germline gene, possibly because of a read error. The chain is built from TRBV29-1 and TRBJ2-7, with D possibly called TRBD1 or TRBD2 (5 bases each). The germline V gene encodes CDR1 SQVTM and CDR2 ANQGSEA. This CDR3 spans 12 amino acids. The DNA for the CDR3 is TGTAGCGTTCAAACAGGCCCCTACGAGCAGTACTTC. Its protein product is CSVQTGPYEQYF.